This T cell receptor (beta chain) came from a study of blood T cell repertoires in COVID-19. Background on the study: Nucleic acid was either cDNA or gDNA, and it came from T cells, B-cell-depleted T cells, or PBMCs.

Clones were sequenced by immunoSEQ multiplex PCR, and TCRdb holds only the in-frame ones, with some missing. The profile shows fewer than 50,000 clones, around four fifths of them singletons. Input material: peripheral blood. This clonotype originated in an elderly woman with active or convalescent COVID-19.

The CDR3 is CASSPGQYGYTF. The CDR3 bases are TGCGCCAGCAGCCCCGGACAGTATGGCTACACCTTC. V gene TRBV5-1 combines with J gene TRBJ1-2; possibly TRBD1 for D (6 bases). The germline CDR1 and CDR2 sequences are SGHRS and YFSETQ. Trimming stripped 4 bases from V and 5 bases from J, with 9 bases between. The CDR3 loop spans 12 amino acids.